The entry below describes one TCR beta chain. The entry originates in a study of T cell changes during pregnancy in multiple sclerosis. Germline lookup yields CDR1 GTSNPN and CDR2 SVGIG (reference sequence). The CDR3 runs to 13 residues. Trimming took off 1 base at V and 0 bases at J, with 5 bases between the two ends. TCRdb keeps only in-frame clones here, not all; method: immunoSEQ multiplex PCR. The data contain some 37,000 clones, approximately 91% of them singletons. The V gene is TRBV30, the J gene TRBJ2-3; D gene uncertain. The input for sequencing was CD4+ T cells from peripheral blood mononuclear cells, taken after pregnancy. The sequence was obtained from a female donor in good health, enrolled as a control in a pregnancy study. The CDR3 is CAWSAPSTDTQYF. CDR3 nucleotide sequence: TGTGCCTGGAGTGCCCCAAGCACAGATACGCAGTATTTT. Based on the CDR3 plus reference TRBV30 and TRBJ2-3, the full variable domain is SQTIHQWPATLVQPVGSPLSLECTVEGTSNPNLYWYRQAAGRGLQLLFYSVGIGQISSEVPQNLSASRPQDRQFILSSKKLLLSDSGFYLCAWSAPSTDTQYFGPGTRLTVL.